The following is a TCR beta chain sequence with its context. Only in-frame clones appear in the TCRdb table, and some are missing; sequencing was by immunoSEQ multiplex PCR. The sample has roughly 230,000 clones, roughly 87% seen once. These data originate in a study of blood T cell repertoires in COVID-19. Looking at the study overall: Nucleic acid was either cDNA or gDNA, and it came from T cells, B-cell-depleted T cells, or PBMCs.

CDR3 size: 18 residues. V was trimmed by 1 base and J by 6 bases, leaving 24 bases between them. CDR1 and CDR2 (germline): SGHTA, FQGNSA. This sequence joins TRBV7-2 and TRBJ1-2; D is uncertain. The clonotype comes from a man younger than 45 in a cohort exposed to, infected with or recovered from COVID-19 (not recorded which). Sequencing input: PBMCs or T cells enriched from blood (not recorded which). Here the CDR3 reads CASSLGDGVVQSRNGYTF. The CDR3 DNA is TGTGCCAGCAGCTTAGGAGACGGGGTGGTGCAGAGCCGAAATGGCTACACCTTC.